A selection of T cell receptor beta chains follows, all from one sample in a study of molecular identifiers for immune sequencing clone quantification. TCRdb reprocessed the PCR reads with MiXCR, giving one entry per CDR3 protein. The sample gives 490,000 or so distinct CDR3 sequences, 25% of which show up once; around 0.8% is in the top ten. Input material: naive CD8+ T cells from blood, with Jurkat cell RNA spiked in. These TCRs come from a human donor in good health. Some libraries in this study had Jurkat cell RNA spiked in. Each CDR3 is given with its conserved first and last residue. The D gene is left open where the match is weak. Clone sizes are given selectively: once, few, many, or a class where the clone is expanded.

j_call: TRBJ2-2; clone_size: few; v_call: TRBV15; d_call: TRBD2; cdr3_nt: TGTGCCACCAGCAGAGGGGGCGGACTAGCGGTCACCGGGGAGCTGTTTTTT; cdr3_aa: CATSRGGGLAVTGELFF
j_call: TRBJ2-7; clone_size: NA; v_call: TRBV7-9; d_call: TRBD2; cdr3_nt: TGTGCCAGCAGCCCCACCGGGACTACCACTGACGAGCAGTACTTC; cdr3_aa: CASSPTGTTTDEQYF
j_call: TRBJ1-2; clone_size: NA; v_call: TRBV4-3; d_call: TRBD1; cdr3_nt: TGCGCCAGCAGCCAAATACAACTGGGACAGAGGGCGTTCGGCTACACCTTC; cdr3_aa: CASSQIQLGQRAFGYTF
j_call: TRBJ2-1; clone_size: many; v_call: TRBV29-1; d_call: NA; cdr3_nt: TGCAGCGTTGACGCCGTGACAGGATGGCAGTTCTTC; cdr3_aa: CSVDAVTGWQFF
j_call: TRBJ2-3; clone_size: many; v_call: TRBV20-1; d_call: NA; cdr3_nt: TGCAGTGCCGACCACACGGCACCCAGCACAGATACGCAGTATTTT; cdr3_aa: CSADHTAPSTDTQYF
j_call: TRBJ2-5; clone_size: NA; v_call: TRBV6-5; d_call: NA; cdr3_nt: TGTGCCAGCAGTTACCTAGGGGGGACCCAGTACTTC; cdr3_aa: CASSYLGGTQYF
j_call: TRBJ2-3; clone_size: NA; v_call: TRBV21-1; d_call: NA; cdr3_nt: TGTGCCAGCAGCAAAGTCAGGGAGGCACCTAGCACAGATACGCAGTATTTT; cdr3_aa: CASSKVREAPSTDTQYF
j_call: TRBJ1-3; clone_size: once; v_call: TRBV2; d_call: NA; cdr3_nt: TGTGCCAGCAAGGTCTTTGGAAACACCATATATTTT; cdr3_aa: CASKVFGNTIYF
j_call: TRBJ1-2; clone_size: NA; v_call: TRBV30; d_call: TRBD1; cdr3_nt: TGTGCCTGGAGTGAGACAGGGAGCTATGGCTACACCTTC; cdr3_aa: CAWSETGSYGYTF
j_call: TRBJ2-7; clone_size: few; v_call: TRBV7-9; d_call: TRBD1; cdr3_nt: TGTGCCAGCAGCACCTCCGGGACAGGCTCCCCCCAATACGAGCAGTACTTC; cdr3_aa: CASSTSGTGSPQYEQYF
j_call: TRBJ2-2; clone_size: NA; v_call: TRBV29-1; d_call: NA; cdr3_nt: TGCAGCGTTGTTTGGCGCGGAGTCAACATCGGGGAGCTGTTTTTT; cdr3_aa: CSVVWRGVNIGELFF
j_call: TRBJ2-5; clone_size: many; v_call: TRBV7-9; d_call: TRBD2; cdr3_nt: TGTGCCAGCAGCCGCCGGACTAGCGGGCACCAAGAGACCCAGTACTTC; cdr3_aa: CASSRRTSGHQETQYF
j_call: TRBJ2-5; clone_size: few; v_call: TRBV25-1; d_call: NA; cdr3_nt: TGTGCCAGCAGTGAATATGACAACGTGGAAGAGACCCAGTACTTC; cdr3_aa: CASSEYDNVEETQYF
j_call: TRBJ2-7; clone_size: NA; v_call: TRBV6-2/TRBV6-3; d_call: TRBD2; cdr3_nt: TGTGCCAGCAGTTTCTTCATCGGCGGGGGGGTCGACGAGCAGTACTTC; cdr3_aa: CASSFFIGGGVDEQYF
j_call: TRBJ2-7; clone_size: NA; v_call: TRBV2; d_call: NA; cdr3_nt: TGTGCCAGCAGTGACCCGCGGGTCAGCTTCTCCTACGAGCAGCACTTC; cdr3_aa: CASSDPRVSFSYEQHF
j_call: TRBJ2-3; clone_size: few; v_call: TRBV4-3; d_call: NA; cdr3_nt: TGCGCCAGCAGCCAAGACGGGCGCCGGACAGATACGCAGTATTTT; cdr3_aa: CASSQDGRRTDTQYF
j_call: TRBJ2-6; clone_size: NA; v_call: TRBV9; d_call: NA; cdr3_nt: TGTGCCAGCAGCGTAGTAGATCCGGATTCTGGGGCCAACGTCCTGACTTTC; cdr3_aa: CASSVVDPDSGANVLTF
j_call: TRBJ2-3; clone_size: many; v_call: TRBV12-3/TRBV12-4; d_call: TRBD1; cdr3_nt: TGTGCCAGCAGCAATACAGGGGGCGTCACAGATACGCAGTATTTT; cdr3_aa: CASSNTGGVTDTQYF
j_call: TRBJ1-1; clone_size: many; v_call: TRBV9; d_call: NA; cdr3_nt: TGTGCCAGCAGCGTAGGAGACACCGGGACTGAAGCTTTCTTT; cdr3_aa: CASSVGDTGTEAFF
j_call: TRBJ2-3; clone_size: few; v_call: TRBV4-1; d_call: NA; cdr3_nt: TGCGCCAGCAGCCAAGATGAGGGGTTCACAGATACGCAGTATTTT; cdr3_aa: CASSQDEGFTDTQYF
j_call: TRBJ1-5; clone_size: NA; v_call: TRBV2; d_call: TRBD1; cdr3_nt: TGTGCCAGCAGTGAAACGGGACAGGCTCAGCCCCCGCATTTT; cdr3_aa: CASSETGQAQPPHF
j_call: TRBJ1-5; clone_size: few; v_call: TRBV12-3/TRBV12-4; d_call: NA; cdr3_nt: TGTGCCAGCAGTTTATTCGGTGATAATCAGCCCCAGCATTTT; cdr3_aa: CASSLFGDNQPQHF
j_call: TRBJ2-2; clone_size: few; v_call: TRBV9; d_call: TRBD2; cdr3_nt: TGTGCCAGCAGCGTAGTGGGGCTAGCGGGAGGATCGGGGGAGCTGTTTTTT; cdr3_aa: CASSVVGLAGGSGELFF
j_call: TRBJ2-3; clone_size: NA; v_call: TRBV2; d_call: NA; cdr3_nt: TGTGCCAGCAGTGAAGTTGGAACTAGCACAGATACGCAGTATTTT; cdr3_aa: CASSEVGTSTDTQYF
j_call: TRBJ1-4; clone_size: few; v_call: TRBV27; d_call: NA; cdr3_nt: TGTGCCAGCAGACTCGCGGTACAGCCTGGTGAAAAACTGTTTTTT; cdr3_aa: CASRLAVQPGEKLFF
j_call: TRBJ2-5; clone_size: NA; v_call: TRBV20-1; d_call: NA; cdr3_nt: TGCAGTGTTCCCGGCGAGGAAGAGACCCAGTACTTC; cdr3_aa: CSVPGEEETQYF
j_call: TRBJ1-1; clone_size: many; v_call: TRBV7-2; d_call: NA; cdr3_nt: TGTGCCAGCAGCTTGGGACCGATGAACACTGAAGCTTTCTTT; cdr3_aa: CASSLGPMNTEAFF
j_call: TRBJ2-1; clone_size: few; v_call: TRBV19; d_call: TRBD1; cdr3_nt: TGTGCCAGTAGTATTGGCGACAGGGGGTGGAATGAGCAGTTCTTC; cdr3_aa: CASSIGDRGWNEQFF
j_call: TRBJ1-5; clone_size: few; v_call: TRBV3-1; d_call: NA; cdr3_nt: TGTGCCAGCAGCCAGGGCCCTGGCGGGCAGCCCCAGCATTTT; cdr3_aa: CASSQGPGGQPQHF